Listed below are T cell receptor beta chains from one sample, sequenced in a study of CD8 T cells in ankylosing spondylitis. TCRdb called the 5' RACE reads again in MiXCR, with one record for every CDR3 protein. This sample yields roughly 130,000 distinct CDR3 sequences, of which roughly 13% are seen a single time; 2.5% to 3% belongs to the top ten. The sequencing input was blood, either unsorted or a sorted T cell fraction (not recorded which). All receptors come from a female donor with ankylosing spondylitis or in good health (not recorded which). The CDR3 runs from the conserved cysteine through the conserved F or W. D genes are given only for firm matches. Size is stated for part of the rows, as once, few or many counts, or as a class when the clone is expanded.

j_call d_call cdr3_length v_call clone_size cdr3_nt cdr3_aa
TRBJ2-3 TRBD2 16 TRBV6-5 many TGTGCCAGCAGTTACAGTAGTCTAGCGGGCACAGATACGCAGTATTTT CASSYSSLAGTDTQYF
TRBJ2-7 TRBD1 13 TRBV28 many TGTGCCAGCACCCAACCTGGGACAGACGAGCAGTACTTC CASTQPGTDEQYF
TRBJ1-1 - 14 TRBV3-1 many TGTGCCAGCAGCGCTGTCGAGGGCCGGACTGAAGCTTTCTTT CASSAVEGRTEAFF
TRBJ2-7 - 13 TRBV12-3/TRBV12-4 few TGTGCCAGCAGCCCGAGCCCAGCTGCCGAGCAGTACTTC CASSPSPAAEQYF
TRBJ1-2 - 13 TRBV12-3/TRBV12-4 few TGTGCCAGCAGTTTGTCAGGGATGTATGGCTACACCTTC CASSLSGMYGYTF
TRBJ1-1 - 14 TRBV5-5 many TGTGCCAGCAGCTTGGAGCAGGGGAACACTGAAGCTTTCTTT CASSLEQGNTEAFF
TRBJ1-6 - 16 TRBV30 - TGTGCCTGGGGGCGGCTGGGGAGCTCCTATAATTCACCCCTCCACTTT CAWGRLGSSYNSPLHF
TRBJ2-7 - 13 TRBV5-1 - TGCGCCAGCAGCTCGGTCGTCTCCTACGAGCAGCACTTC CASSSVVSYEQHF
TRBJ1-6 TRBD1 18 TRBV5-1 few TGCGCCAGCAGCTTTGACTGGGACAGGCCATTTTATAATTCACCCCTCCACTTT CASSFDWDRPFYNSPLHF
TRBJ2-7 - 12 TRBV20-1 many TGCAGTGTGTTGGGCGTCCCCCACGAGCAGTACTTC CSVLGVPHEQYF
TRBJ2-7 - 15 TRBV12-3/TRBV12-4 - TGTGCCAGCAGTTTAGCCCGAGGGTCGTCCTACGAGCAGTACTTC CASSLARGSSYEQYF
TRBJ2-3 TRBD2 16 TRBV6-1 many TGTGCCACCTCCCGGGGAACTAGCGGAGAGGCAGATACGCAGTATTTT CATSRGTSGEADTQYF
TRBJ2-5 - 13 TRBV15 many TGTGCCACCAGCAGAGATCTTGTGGAGACCCAGTACTTC CATSRDLVETQYF
TRBJ2-1 TRBD2 19 TRBV11-2 - TGTGCCAGCAGCCCGAGGACTAGCGGGGGATCGAGCTCCTACAATGAGCAGTTCTTC CASSPRTSGGSSSYNEQFF
TRBJ2-1 - 16 TRBV12-5 few TGTGCTAGTGGATTTCGGCGAAACCTTATAAGCAATGAGCAGTTCTTC CASGFRRNLISNEQFF
TRBJ1-2 - 12 TRBV6-6 - TGTGCCAGCAGTAACAAAGGGGCTGGCTACACCTTC CASSNKGAGYTF
TRBJ2-3 TRBD2 16 TRBV5-1 many TGCGCCAGCAGCACACAGCGGGAACTTAACACAGATACGCAGTATTTT CASSTQRELNTDTQYF
TRBJ2-7 - 12 TRBV10-3 many TGTGCCACCGGGATAACATCCTACGAGCAGTACTTC CATGITSYEQYF
TRBJ1-1 TRBD1 14 TRBV20-1 many TGCAGTGCGGTTGGGACAGGGGGAGGAACTGAAGCTTTCTTT CSAVGTGGGTEAFF
TRBJ2-3 TRBD2 16 TRBV10-3 many TGTGCCATCAGTCAAGCTGGGCGGGGGAACACAGATACGCAGTATTTT CAISQAGRGNTDTQYF
TRBJ2-3 TRBD2 17 TRBV15 many TGTGCCACCAGCAGCCCTTATGGACTAGCGGGATCAGATACGCAGTATTTT CATSSPYGLAGSDTQYF
TRBJ2-3 TRBD1 15 TRBV3-1 few TGTGCCAGCAGCCAAAGGACAGGGCTCTCAGATACGCAGTATTTT CASSQRTGLSDTQYF
TRBJ2-3 - 12 TRBV5-4 - TGTGCCAGCAGCTTCCCTGAGGATACGCAGTATTTT CASSFPEDTQYF
TRBJ2-2 TRBD2 17 TRBV7-3 few TGTGCCAGCAGCTTAATGGCGGGAGGGCCGAAGACCGGGGAGCTGTTTTTT CASSLMAGGPKTGELFF
TRBJ2-3 - 12 TRBV5-1 many TGTGCCAGCAGCTTAAACACAGATACGCAGTATTTT CASSLNTDTQYF
TRBJ2-5 TRBD1 15 TRBV5-1 few TGCGCCAGCAGCGCCACCCAGACAGGGTGGGAGACCCAGTACTTC CASSATQTGWETQYF
TRBJ2-7 TRBD2 15 TRBV7-9 few TGTGCCAGCAGCTCTGTAGCGGGGGGGAGATACGAGCAGTACTTC CASSSVAGGRYEQYF
TRBJ1-1 - 15 TRBV4-1 few TGCGCCAGCAGCCAAGGACCGGCGTCAAACACTGAAGCTTTCTTT CASSQGPASNTEAFF
TRBJ2-1 TRBD1 19 TRBV11-2 few TGTGCCAGCAGCTTAGGGGACAGGGGGTTTAGCAGGGGACTCGATGAGCAGTTCTTC CASSLGDRGFSRGLDEQFF
TRBJ2-1 TRBD2 17 TRBV7-8 - TGTGCCAGCAGCTATCCGTTACTAGCGGGGCGCGACAATGAGCAGTTCTTC CASSYPLLAGRDNEQFF
TRBJ2-5 TRBD2 16 TRBV19 many TGTGCCAGTAGTATAGGACTAGCGGTGTACCAAGAGACCCAGTACTTC CASSIGLAVYQETQYF
TRBJ1-2 - 15 TRBV3-1 - TGTGCCAGCAGCGAAAGGGGACGTAATGTTTATGACTACACCTTC CASSERGRNVYDYTF
TRBJ1-2 - 13 TRBV7-2 few TGTGCCAGCAGCCTAGGGTCCTGGGGTGGCTACACCTTC CASSLGSWGGYTF
TRBJ1-3 - 13 TRBV20-1 many TGCAGTGCTAGAGTACCTGGGGGGAACACCATATATTTT CSARVPGGNTIYF
TRBJ1-2 TRBD1 14 TRBV12-3/TRBV12-4 - TGTGCCAGCAGTTTCGGTAGGACAGGCGATGGCTACACCTTC CASSFGRTGDGYTF
TRBJ1-2 - 14 TRBV7-9 many TGTGCCAGCAGCTTCGTTGGAACTAACTATGGCTACACCTTC CASSFVGTNYGYTF
TRBJ2-1 TRBD1 15 TRBV25-1 few TGTGCCAGCAGTGCCGGGACAGGGGCATACAATGAGCAGTTCTTC CASSAGTGAYNEQFF
TRBJ2-5 TRBD2 12 TRBV12-3/TRBV12-4 few TGTGCCAGCAGACTAGCGCGAGAGACCCAGTACTTC CASRLARETQYF
TRBJ2-3 - 13 TRBV27 - TGTGCCAGCAGTGAGGACAGACAAGATACGCAGTATTTT CASSEDRQDTQYF
TRBJ2-3 TRBD2 15 TRBV7-2 - TGTGCCAACAGCTTAGGTAGCGGGGGCACAGATACGCAGTATTTT CANSLGSGGTDTQYF
TRBJ2-6 - 17 TRBV28 few TGTGCCAGCAGAACCCCGACAGTCCACTCTGGGGCCAACGTCCTGACTTTC CASRTPTVHSGANVLTF
TRBJ1-1 - 15 TRBV14 many TGTGCCAGCAGCCAAGAGCCGGGGGGCGGCACTGAAGCTTTCTTT CASSQEPGGGTEAFF
TRBJ2-6 - 15 TRBV7-6 - TGTGCCAGCAGCTTAGGGACAGCTGGGGCCAACGTCCTGACTTTC CASSLGTAGANVLTF
TRBJ2-7 TRBD2 14 TRBV12-3/TRBV12-4 many TGTGCCAGCAGTTTAGGGGGAGCGGGGTACGAGCAGTACTTC CASSLGGAGYEQYF
TRBJ1-1 - 15 TRBV7-3 few TGTGCCAGCAGCCCTTCCCCGGATGGGAACACTGAAGCTTTCTTT CASSPSPDGNTEAFF
TRBJ2-7 TRBD1 15 TRBV12-3/TRBV12-4 many TGTGCCAGCAGTTCCGGGACAGGGATCTACTACGAGCAGTACTTC CASSSGTGIYYEQYF
TRBJ1-3 - 14 TRBV10-3 many TGTGCCATAAAACAGGGAGTTCGTGGAAACACCATATATTTT CAIKQGVRGNTIYF
TRBJ2-3 - 16 TRBV25-1 many TGTGCCAGCAGGCACTGGGGAGGGGGTCAATCGGATACGCAGTATTTT CASRHWGGGQSDTQYF
TRBJ2-6 TRBD1 18 TRBV29-1 many TGCAGCGTCCAAATCCCGGGACAGGGGAGCTCTGGGGCCAACGTCCTGACTTTC CSVQIPGQGSSGANVLTF
TRBJ2-5 - 15 TRBV11-2 many TGTGCCAGCAGCCACAGACCGAAGAACCAAGAGACCCAGTACTTC CASSHRPKNQETQYF
TRBJ2-5 - 14 TRBV7-2 many TGTGCCAGCAGCCCTATAGGTGGCCAAGAGACCCAGTACTTC CASSPIGGQETQYF
TRBJ1-4 TRBD1 13 TRBV20-1 few TGCAGTGCTGCACAGGGGGGGAATGAAAAACTGTTTTTT CSAAQGGNEKLFF
TRBJ2-1 - 16 TRBV20-1 few TGCAGTGCTAGCGAACGGGGGCGCTCTTACTACAATGAGCAGTTCTTC CSASERGRSYYNEQFF
TRBJ2-7 - 16 TRBV11-2 many TGTGCCAGCAGCTCTCCTCGGGACCATAGCTCCTACGAGCAGTACTTC CASSSPRDHSSYEQYF